This is a list of T cell receptor beta chains from one sample in a study of control samples from healthy donors and cancer patients. The method was immunoSEQ multiplex PCR; TCRdb's version includes in-frame clones alone and lacks a portion of them. The table has about 130,000 clones, 92% seen once. The sequenced sample was blood. Receptors originate from a woman in her forties or fifties in good health. The conserved cysteine and the conserved F or W are not part of the CDR3 here.

v_call cdr3_aa
TRBV28 ACNGVVKETQY
TRBV30 AWSLDRVNSPLH
TRBV3-1/TRBV3-2 ASSQGQLNSPLH
TRBV5-1 ASSSGWVTDTQY
TRBV28 ASSPRGEKLF
TRBV30 AWSDTLVRTTLSTEAF
TRBV10-1 ASSESGTYEQF
TRBV5-4 ASSYHDRAINTIY
TRBV12-3/TRBV12-4 ASKDGYGYT
TRBV5-8 ASSPGTKRETQY
TRBV5-4 ASSSRSVGQKGEKLF
TRBV11-2 ASSLGPGYEQY
TRBV11-2 ASSLSVREGVYGEQF
TRBV6-5 ASSLTDLNTEAF
TRBV19 ASSIPSGGLDTEAF
TRBV5-1 ASSLSGRVYYGYT
TRBV10-3 AISADPNYGYT
TRBV29-1 SVGTGGYGYT
TRBV19 ASSVRTGDTDTQY
TRBV29-1 SVLQGPYEQY
TRBV18 ASSLDRGYGYT
TRBV5-1 ASLQGPGNTEAF
TRBV9 ASSVVASGGETQY
TRBV4-2 ASSQSGATGGYEQY
TRBV2 ASSDGHSNQPQH
TRBV6-5 ASNLRGVNQPQH
TRBV7-9 ASNSGTDTQY
TRBV6-4 ASSTGPNTEAF
TRBV5-1 ASSFGQGSGNTIY
TRBV28 ASSRNGQNYGYT
TRBV7-9 AVTGTAFGGNTIY
TRBV3-1/TRBV3-2 ASSHGRGVEQY
TRBV5-4 ASSPGGAEEKTQY
TRBV6-4 ASRRDLRDGYT
TRBV6-6 ASSYIGSRGGYT
TRBV18 ASSPTWGEVRADYGYT
TRBV10-3 AISEDRILYGYT
TRBV21-1 ASSSGGGLAGLSSYEQY
TRBV6-2/TRBV6-3 ASSYRASGGAVQETQY
TRBV5-1 ASSLAGQGVYSPLH
TRBV15 ATSREYSLHNEQF
TRBV19 ASKDGPNNQPQH
TRBV7-9 ASSVLNYRDRARSELF
TRBV20-1 SASNPRASYNEQF
TRBV28 ASRPGGSNQPQH
TRBV6-6 ASSYHTGTGDQGYT
TRBV3-1/TRBV3-2 ASSQAGTQIYEQY
TRBV14 ASSQVWRNSPLH
TRBV2 ASSEDRAAYEQY
TRBV21-1 ASSKDLDKKSNTGELF
TRBV12-3/TRBV12-4 ASSLWGPDEQF
TRBV29-1 SVGDSVNSGNTIY
TRBV6-5 ASSTGTRYNEQF
TRBV7-9 ASSPGSSYNEQF
TRBV2 ASMGDAQY